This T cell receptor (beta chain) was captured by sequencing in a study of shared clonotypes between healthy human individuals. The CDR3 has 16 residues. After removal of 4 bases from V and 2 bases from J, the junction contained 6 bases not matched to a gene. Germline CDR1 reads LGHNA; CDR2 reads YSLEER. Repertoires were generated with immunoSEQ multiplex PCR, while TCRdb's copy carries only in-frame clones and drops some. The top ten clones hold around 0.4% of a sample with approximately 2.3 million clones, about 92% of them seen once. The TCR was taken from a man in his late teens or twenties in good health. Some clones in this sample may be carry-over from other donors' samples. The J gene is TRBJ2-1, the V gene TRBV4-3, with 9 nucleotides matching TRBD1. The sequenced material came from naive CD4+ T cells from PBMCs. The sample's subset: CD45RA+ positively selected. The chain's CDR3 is CASSRTRQGAYNEQFF. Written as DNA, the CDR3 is TGCGCCAGCAGCCGAACCCGACAGGGGGCCTACAATGAGCAGTTCTTC.